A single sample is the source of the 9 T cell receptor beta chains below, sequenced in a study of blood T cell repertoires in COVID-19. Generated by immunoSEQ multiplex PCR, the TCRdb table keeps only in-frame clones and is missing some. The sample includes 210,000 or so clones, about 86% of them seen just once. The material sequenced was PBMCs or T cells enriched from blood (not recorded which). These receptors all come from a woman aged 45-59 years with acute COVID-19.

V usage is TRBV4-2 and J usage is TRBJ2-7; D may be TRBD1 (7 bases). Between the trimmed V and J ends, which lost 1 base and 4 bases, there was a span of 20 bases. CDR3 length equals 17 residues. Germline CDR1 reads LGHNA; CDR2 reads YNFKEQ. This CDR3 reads CASSQGRGPGEIYEQYF. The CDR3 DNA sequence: TGTGCCAGCAGCCAAGGTAGGGGGCCGGGAGAAATTTACGAGCAGTACTTC.

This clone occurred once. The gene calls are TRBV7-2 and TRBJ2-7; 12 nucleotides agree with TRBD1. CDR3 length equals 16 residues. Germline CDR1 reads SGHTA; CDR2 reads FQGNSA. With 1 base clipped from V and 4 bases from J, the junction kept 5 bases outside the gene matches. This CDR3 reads CASSLEGGQGAYEQYF. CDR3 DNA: TGTGCCAGCAGCTTAGAGGGGGGACAGGGGGCTTACGAGCAGTACTTC.

The CDR3 nucleotides are TGTGCCAGCAGCCCCAGACTCGGCTACGAGCAGTACTTC. Protein product: CASSPRLGYEQYF. The chain combines TRBV7-9 with TRBJ2-7; no definite D call. The V end lost 5 bases, the J end lost 3 bases, and 11 bases lay between the germline ends. The CDR3 sequence is 13 residues long. CDR1 is SEHNR and CDR2 is FQNEAQ in the germline V gene (reference sequence).

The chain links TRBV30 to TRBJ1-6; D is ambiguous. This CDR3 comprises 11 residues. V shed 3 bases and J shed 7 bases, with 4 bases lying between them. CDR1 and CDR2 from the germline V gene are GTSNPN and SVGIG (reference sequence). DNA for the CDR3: TGTGCCTGGAGCCGGAATTCACCCCTCCACTTT. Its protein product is CAWSRNSPLHF.

The CDR3 region has the DNA TGCAGTACTCTAGTGAACACTGAAGCTTTCTTT. This translates into CSTLVNTEAFF. The chain recombines TRBV20-1 with TRBJ1-1; D ambiguous. CDR1 and CDR2 from the germline V gene are DFQATT and SNEGSKA (reference sequence). CDR3 length: 11 residues. Trimming took 8 bases from V and 0 from J, leaving 7 bases between them.

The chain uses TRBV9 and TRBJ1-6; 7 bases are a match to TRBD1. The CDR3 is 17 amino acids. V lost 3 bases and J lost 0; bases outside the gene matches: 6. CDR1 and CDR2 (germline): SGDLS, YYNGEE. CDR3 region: CASSAQQGSSYNSPLHF. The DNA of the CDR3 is TGTGCCAGCAGCGCACAACAGGGGAGCTCCTATAATTCACCCCTCCACTTT.

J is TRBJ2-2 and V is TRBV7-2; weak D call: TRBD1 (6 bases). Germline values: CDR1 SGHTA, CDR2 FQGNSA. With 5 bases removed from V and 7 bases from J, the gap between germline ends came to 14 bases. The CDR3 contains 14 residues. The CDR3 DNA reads TGTGCCAGCAGCCCAGGGGTTATGATCGGGGAGCTGTTTTTT. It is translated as CASSPGVMIGELFF.

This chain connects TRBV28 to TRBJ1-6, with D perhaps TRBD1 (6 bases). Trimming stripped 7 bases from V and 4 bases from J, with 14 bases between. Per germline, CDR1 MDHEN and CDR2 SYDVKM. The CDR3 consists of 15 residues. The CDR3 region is CASNAGTMYNSPLHF. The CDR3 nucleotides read TGTGCCAGCAACGCCGGGACAATGTATAATTCACCCCTCCACTTT.

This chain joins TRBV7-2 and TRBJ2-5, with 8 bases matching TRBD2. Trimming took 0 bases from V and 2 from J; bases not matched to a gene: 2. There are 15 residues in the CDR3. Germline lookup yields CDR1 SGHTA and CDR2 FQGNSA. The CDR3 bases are TGTGCCAGCAGCTTAGCTAGCGGGGAACAAGAGACCCAGTACTTC. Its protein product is CASSLASGEQETQYF.